The rows below give T cell receptor beta chains drawn from one sample of a study of T cell responses to AZD1222 COVID-19 vaccine. Libraries were prepared by immunoSEQ multiplex PCR; TCRdb keeps only in-frame clonotypes and omits some of them. The repertoire holds around 100,000 clones, with 91% as singletons. The specimen comprised peripheral blood, sampled on day 0 of AZD1222 vaccination. The receptors shown here come from an adult in good health. Each CDR3 is given with its conserved first and last residue. D genes are given only for firm matches. Clone size is given for some rows only: seen once, a few or many times, or a class if the clone is expanded.

J gene | CDR3 length | D gene | V gene | clone size | CDR3 protein | CDR3 DNA
TRBJ1-2 | 11 | NA | TRBV7-2 | NA | CASSLSYGYTF | TGTGCCAGCAGCTTAAGCTATGGCTACACCTTC
TRBJ1-5 | 12 | NA | TRBV3-1/TRBV3-2 | NA | CASSRSRGPQHF | TGTGCCAGCAGCCGATCCCGGGGACCCCAGCATTTT
TRBJ2-1 | 13 | NA | TRBV28 | NA | CASSLSTVNEQFF | TGTGCCAGCAGTTTATCGACAGTTAATGAGCAGTTCTTC
TRBJ1-1 | 14 | NA | TRBV13 | NA | CASSAGGKYTEAFF | TGTGCCAGCAGCGCCGGGGGGAAGTACACTGAAGCTTTCTTT
TRBJ1-6 | 15 | NA | TRBV28 | NA | CASSSPAGYNSPLHF | TGTGCCAGCAGTTCTCCAGCGGGATATAATTCACCCCTCCACTTT
TRBJ1-5 | 13 | NA | TRBV19 | NA | CASMAAGNQPQHF | TGTGCCAGTATGGCAGCTGGAAATCAGCCCCAGCATTTT
TRBJ1-2 | 14 | TRBD1 | TRBV3-1/TRBV3-2 | once | CASSPRQGGYGYTF | TGTGCCAGCAGCCCGCGACAGGGAGGCTATGGCTACACCTTC
TRBJ2-7 | 14 | NA | TRBV18 | NA | CASSPNRESYEQYF | TGTGCCAGCTCACCGAATCGGGAATCCTACGAGCAGTACTTC
TRBJ2-3 | 13 | NA | TRBV6-4 | NA | CASSEVSTDTQYF | TGTGCCAGCAGTGAGGTTTCGACAGATACGCAGTATTTT
TRBJ2-2 | 13 | NA | TRBV7-3 | few | CASSARDTGELFF | TGTGCCAGCAGCGCACGAGACACCGGGGAGCTGTTTTTT
TRBJ2-7 | 12 | TRBD1 | TRBV19 | few | CASSRTGVEQYF | TGTGCCAGTAGCAGGACAGGGGTCGAGCAGTACTTC
TRBJ2-3 | 14 | NA | TRBV2 | NA | CASSEGLGTDTQYF | TGTGCCAGCAGTGAAGGACTAGGCACAGATACGCAGTATTTT
TRBJ1-2 | 14 | TRBD1 | TRBV5-1 | NA | CASSASTGGFDYTF | TGCGCCAGCAGCGCGTCGACAGGGGGCTTCGACTACACCTTC
TRBJ2-5 | 14 | TRBD1 | TRBV7-2 | NA | CASSSNRGQETQYF | TGTGCCAGCAGCTCAAACAGGGGCCAAGAGACCCAGTACTTC
TRBJ2-2 | 14 | NA | TRBV7-6 | few | CASSSTTNTGELFF | TGTGCCAGCAGCTCAACAACGAACACCGGGGAGCTGTTTTTT
TRBJ2-7 | 13 | NA | TRBV28 | NA | CASSYPTDYEQYF | TGTGCCAGCAGTTATCCGACCGACTACGAGCAGTACTTC
TRBJ2-7 | 15 | NA | TRBV11-2 | NA | CASSLAGQSSYEQYF | TGTGCCAGCAGCTTAGCGGGCCAAAGCTCCTACGAGCAGTACTTC
TRBJ2-7 | 13 | TRBD1 | TRBV5-1 | large | CASSFGTGQEQYF | TGCGCCAGCAGCTTTGGGACAGGGCAAGAGCAGTACTTC
TRBJ2-7 | 15 | NA | TRBV12-5 | NA | CASGMGGGANYEQYF | TGTGCTAGTGGTATGGGAGGGGGGGCCAACTACGAGCAGTACTTC
TRBJ1-1 | 13 | NA | TRBV29-1 | NA | CSGRPGLNTEAFF | TGCAGCGGTCGTCCGGGTTTGAACACTGAAGCTTTCTTT
TRBJ1-2 | 14 | NA | TRBV21-1 | few | CASSITNTVRGYTF | TGTGCCAGCAGCATCACTAATACAGTGCGTGGCTACACCTTC
TRBJ1-5 | 12 | NA | TRBV12-2 | NA | CASRLTDQPQHF | TGTGCAAGTCGCTTAACCGATCAGCCCCAGCATTTT
TRBJ2-2 | 15 | TRBD2 | TRBV7-3 | NA | CASSAALAGGGELFF | TGTGCCAGCAGCGCCGCACTAGCGGGGGGCGGGGAGCTGTTTTTT
TRBJ1-1 | 16 | NA | TRBV29-1 | NA | CSVFRPSGRTGTEAFF | TGCAGCGTTTTTAGACCCTCCGGGCGTACGGGCACTGAAGCTTTCTTT
TRBJ2-7 | 14 | TRBD1 | TRBV27 | NA | CASSLKVDRGFPYF | TGTGCCAGCAGTTTAAAGGTAGACAGGGGATTCCCGTACTTC
TRBJ2-7 | 14 | TRBD1 | TRBV27 | NA | CASTRTGGSYEQYF | TGTGCCAGCACCCGGACAGGGGGCTCCTACGAGCAGTACTTC
TRBJ2-3 | 17 | TRBD2 | TRBV7-2 | NA | CASSFTSGGTSTDTQYF | TGTGCCAGCAGCTTTACTAGCGGGGGCACTAGCACAGATACGCAGTATTTT
TRBJ1-1 | 15 | NA | TRBV5-4 | NA | CASSARGLGETEAFF | TGTGCCAGCAGCGCTCGGGGGCTGGGTGAGACTGAAGCTTTCTTT
TRBJ2-1 | 12 | TRBD1 | TRBV30 | NA | CAQQDRNNEQFF | TGTGCCCAACAGGACAGGAACAATGAGCAGTTCTTC
TRBJ2-7 | 14 | NA | TRBV6-2/TRBV6-3 | NA | CASSYLGTLYEQYF | TGTGCCAGCAGTTACTTGGGGACCCTCTACGAGCAGTACTTC
TRBJ2-3 | 14 | NA | TRBV25-1 | NA | CASSLGGVTDTQYF | TGTGCCAGCAGCCTTGGGGGAGTCACAGATACGCAGTATTTT
TRBJ2-7 | 16 | NA | TRBV6-5 | NA | CASSYSVGGVTYEQYF | TGTGCCAGCAGTTACTCGGTCGGCGGGGTCACCTACGAGCAGTACTTC
TRBJ2-7 | 14 | TRBD1 | TRBV4-1 | once | CASSLRDRDYEQYF | TGCGCCAGCAGCCTCCGGGACAGAGACTACGAGCAGTACTTC
TRBJ1-2 | 11 | NA | TRBV28 | NA | CASSLNYGYTF | TGTGCCAGCAGCCTAAACTATGGCTACACCTTC
TRBJ2-7 | 14 | NA | TRBV18 | NA | CASSPEVGTYEQYF | TGTGCCAGCTCACCAGAAGTCGGGACCTACGAGCAGTACTTC
TRBJ1-2 | 12 | NA | TRBV28 | NA | CASSLGGGGYTF | TGTGCCAGCAGTTTAGGAGGGGGTGGCTACACCTTC
TRBJ1-4 | 17 | NA | TRBV6-1 | NA | CASSENSWLATNEKLFF | TGTGCCAGCAGTGAAAACAGCTGGCTTGCAACTAATGAAAAACTGTTTTTT
TRBJ1-1 | 15 | TRBD1 | TRBV6-5 | NA | CASARDSLMNTEAFF | TGTGCCAGCGCCCGGGACAGCTTAATGAACACTGAAGCTTTCTTT
TRBJ2-3 | 14 | TRBD1 | TRBV6-5 | NA | CATLHRGRADTQYF | TGTGCCACCTTGCACAGGGGGCGGGCAGATACGCAGTATTTT
TRBJ1-4 | 15 | NA | TRBV7-9 | NA | CASSPGGLLSEKLFF | TGTGCCAGCAGCCCCGGGGGACTCCTATCTGAAAAACTGTTTTTT
TRBJ2-2 | 15 | NA | TRBV4-2 | NA | CASSLGGTGTGELFF | TGTGCCAGCAGCCTTGGCGGGACGGGCACCGGGGAGCTGTTTTTT
TRBJ2-7 | 16 | NA | TRBV11-2 | NA | CASSLVASPASYEQYF | TGTGCCAGCAGCTTAGTGGCGAGCCCTGCATCCTACGAGCAGTACTTC
TRBJ1-2 | 15 | NA | TRBV3-1/TRBV3-2 | NA | CASSQDPTTGHGYTF | TGTGCCAGCAGCCAAGATCCCACGACAGGTCATGGCTACACCTTC
TRBJ2-1 | 15 | TRBD1 | TRBV5-1 | NA | CASSLAQGDYNEQFF | TGCGCCAGCAGCTTAGCACAGGGGGACTACAATGAGCAGTTCTTC
TRBJ1-5 | 14 | NA | TRBV5-1 | NA | CASSFEGPRSPQHF | TGCGCCAGCAGCTTCGAGGGGCCTCGCTCTCCCCAGCATTTT
TRBJ1-1 | 13 | TRBD1 | TRBV27 | NA | CATGDRVNTEAFF | TGTGCCACCGGGGACAGGGTGAACACTGAAGCTTTCTTT
TRBJ2-6 | 18 | TRBD1 | TRBV27 | NA | CASSFSFRGISGANVLTF | TGTGCCAGCAGTTTCTCCTTCAGGGGGATCTCTGGGGCCAACGTCCTGACTTTC
TRBJ1-2 | 16 | NA | TRBV9 | NA | CASSVGLTGRDHGYTF | TGTGCCAGCAGCGTAGGCCTGACAGGTCGTGACCATGGCTACACCTTC
TRBJ1-5 | 14 | NA | TRBV5-5 | NA | CASSLEGGNQPQHF | TGTGCCAGCAGCTTGGAGGGGGGCAATCAGCCCCAGCATTTT
TRBJ1-4 | 15 | NA | TRBV7-2 | NA | CASSYQPGVGEKLFF | TGTGCCAGCAGCTACCAGCCGGGAGTGGGAGAAAAACTGTTTTTT
TRBJ1-5 | 15 | NA | TRBV7-9 | NA | CASSLVGPINQPQHF | TGTGCCAGCAGCTTAGTGGGGCCGATCAATCAGCCCCAGCATTTT
TRBJ1-2 | 14 | TRBD1 | TRBV27 | NA | CASSFSGGTYGYTF | TGTGCCAGCAGTTTTTCAGGGGGGACCTATGGCTACACCTTC
TRBJ2-1 | 18 | TRBD2 | TRBV30 | once | CAWSRFGGRARNPDEQFF | TGTGCCTGGAGTAGGTTTGGCGGGAGGGCCCGAAACCCCGATGAGCAGTTCTTC
TRBJ1-1 | 13 | TRBD1 | TRBV9 | NA | CASSAQGGTEAFF | TGTGCCAGCAGCGCTCAGGGGGGAACTGAAGCTTTCTTT
TRBJ2-4 | 14 | NA | TRBV28 | few | CASAAGHAKNIQYF | TGTGCCAGTGCAGCTGGCCACGCCAAAAACATTCAGTACTTC
TRBJ2-2 | 16 | TRBD2 | TRBV5-4 | once | CASSLGLAVNTGELFF | TGTGCCAGCAGCTTGGGACTAGCGGTGAACACCGGGGAGCTGTTTTTT
TRBJ1-5 | 15 | NA | TRBV6-5 | once | CASRSIAAGYQPQHF | TGTGCCAGCAGATCTATTGCCGCCGGGTATCAGCCCCAGCATTTT
TRBJ1-1 | 15 | NA | TRBV7-9 | NA | CASSSWTPMNTEAFF | TGTGCCAGCAGCTCCTGGACTCCCATGAACACTGAAGCTTTCTTT